In its sample, the clone carrying this T cell receptor (beta chain) was seen a few times. Its antigen remains unidentified. The data derive from a study of T cell responses to AZD1222 COVID-19 vaccine. Study overall: Pooling covered second doses at about 4 or about 12 weeks. Overall study findings and caveats: Clonal diversity was possibly underestimated; the donors were predominantly white British and more often female. Spike-wide vaccine-associated CD4 TCRs dominated at 160-218 and 743-854.

The method was immunoSEQ multiplex PCR; TCRdb's version includes in-frame clones alone and lacks a portion of them. The sample has around 130,000 clones, around 90% seen once. The V and J ends lost 5 bases and 2 bases respectively, with 30 bases between them. The CDR3 length is 20 residues. The V gene's germline CDR1 is SNHLY and CDR2 FYNNEI. This material consisted of peripheral blood, taken on day 0 of AZD1222 vaccination. This sequence originates from an adult in good health. The chain couples TRBV2 to TRBJ1-2, with D tentatively TRBD1 (5 bases). The DNA for the CDR3 is TGTGCCAGCAGTACTCGTAAAATTCTGCCCCTCAGGGTTTCGAACTATGGCTACACCTTC. Encoded protein: CASSTRKILPLRVSNYGYTF. The entire variable domain, with the rest obtained from reference TRBV2 and TRBJ1-2, is as follows: EPEVTQTPSHQVTQMGQEVILRCVPISNHLYFYWYRQILGQKVEFLVSFYNNEISEKSEIFDDQFSVERPDGSNFTLKIRSTKLEDSAMYFCASSTRKILPLRVSNYGYTFGSGTRLTVV.